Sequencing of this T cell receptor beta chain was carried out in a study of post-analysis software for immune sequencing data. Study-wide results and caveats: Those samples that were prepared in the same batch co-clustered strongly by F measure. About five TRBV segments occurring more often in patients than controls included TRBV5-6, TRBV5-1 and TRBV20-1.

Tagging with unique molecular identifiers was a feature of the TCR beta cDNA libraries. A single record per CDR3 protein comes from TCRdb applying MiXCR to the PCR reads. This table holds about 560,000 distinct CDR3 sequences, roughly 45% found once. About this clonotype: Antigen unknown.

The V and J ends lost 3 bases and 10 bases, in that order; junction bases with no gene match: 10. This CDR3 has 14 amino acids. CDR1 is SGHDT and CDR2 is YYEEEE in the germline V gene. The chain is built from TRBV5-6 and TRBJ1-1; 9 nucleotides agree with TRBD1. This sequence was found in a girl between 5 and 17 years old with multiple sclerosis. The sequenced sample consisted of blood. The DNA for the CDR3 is TGTGCCAGCAGCTGGGGGGGACAGGGTAGTGGAGCTTTCTTT. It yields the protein CASSWGGQGSGAFF.